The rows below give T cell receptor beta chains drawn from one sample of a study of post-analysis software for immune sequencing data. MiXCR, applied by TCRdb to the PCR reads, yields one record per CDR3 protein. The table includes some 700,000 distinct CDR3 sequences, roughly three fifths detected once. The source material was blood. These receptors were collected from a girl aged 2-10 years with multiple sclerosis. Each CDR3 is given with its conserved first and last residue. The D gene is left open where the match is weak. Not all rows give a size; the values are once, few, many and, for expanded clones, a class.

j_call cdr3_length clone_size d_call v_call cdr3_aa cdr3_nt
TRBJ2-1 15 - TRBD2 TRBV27 CASRPTSGRAPEQFF TGTGCCAGCAGACCAACTAGCGGGAGGGCCCCTGAGCAGTTCTTC
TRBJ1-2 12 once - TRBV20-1 CSARAQGRGYTF TGCAGTGCTAGGGCTCAGGGCAGGGGCTACACCTTC
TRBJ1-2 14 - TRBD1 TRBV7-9 CAVTGTDFMGGYTF TGTGCCGTCACCGGGACAGACTTTATGGGGGGCTACACCTTC
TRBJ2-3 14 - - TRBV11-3 CASSLVGNTDTQYF TGTGCCAGCAGCTTAGTAGGGAACACAGATACGCAGTATTTT
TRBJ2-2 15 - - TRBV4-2 CASSQSARVAGGLFF TGTGCCAGCAGCCAGTCCGCTAGGGTCGCCGGGGGGCTGTTTTTT
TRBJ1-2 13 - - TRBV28 CATQGAGLDGYTF TGTGCCACCCAGGGAGCAGGGTTGGATGGCTACACCTTC
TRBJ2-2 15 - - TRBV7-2 CAGSLFAGGTGELFF TGTGCCGGCAGTTTATTTGCCGGTGGAACCGGGGAGCTGTTTTTT
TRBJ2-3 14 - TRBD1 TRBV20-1 CSAKTGDGTDTQYF TGCAGTGCTAAGACAGGGGACGGCACAGATACGCAGTATTTT
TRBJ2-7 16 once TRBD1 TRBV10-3 CAISLGFGQGADEQYF TGTGCCATCAGCCTGGGATTCGGGCAGGGGGCTGACGAGCAGTACTTC
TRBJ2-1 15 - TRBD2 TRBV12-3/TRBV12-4 CASSSSGGSHNEQFF TGTGCCAGCAGTTCTAGCGGGGGGTCCCACAATGAGCAGTTCTTC
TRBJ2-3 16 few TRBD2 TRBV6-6 CASSLEPAGGTDTQYF TGTGCCAGCAGTCTGGAACCTGCGGGGGGCACAGATACCCAGTATTTT
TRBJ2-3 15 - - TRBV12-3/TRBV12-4 CASSLSSGYTDTQYF TGTGCCAGCAGTTTGTCGAGCGGGTACACAGATACGCAGTATTTT
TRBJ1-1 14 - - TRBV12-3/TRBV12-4 CASSLKQGHTEAFF TGTGCCAGCAGTTTGAAGCAGGGACACACTGAAGCTTTCTTT
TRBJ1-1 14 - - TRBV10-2 CASSESTGVTEAFF TGCGCCAGCAGTGAGTCGACCGGGGTAACTGAAGCTTTCTTT
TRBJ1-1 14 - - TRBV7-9 CASSSQGLSTEAFF TGTGCCAGCAGCTCTCAGGGACTGAGCACTGAAGCTTTCTTT
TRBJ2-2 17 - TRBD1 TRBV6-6 CASSQTGTVVNTGELFF TGTGCCAGCAGTCAAACCGGGACAGTGGTAAACACCGGGGAGCTGTTTTTT
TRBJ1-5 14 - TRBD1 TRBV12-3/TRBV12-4 CASSLTGQQETQHF TGTGCCAGCAGCCTGACAGGGCAACAAGAGACCCAGCATTTT
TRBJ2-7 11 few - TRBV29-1 CSAVSSYEQYF TGCAGCGCTGTAAGCTCCTACGAGCAGTACTTC
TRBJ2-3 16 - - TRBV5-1 CASSLVPTPSTDTQYF TGCGCCAGCAGCTTGGTTCCCACCCCGAGCACAGATACGCAGTATTTT
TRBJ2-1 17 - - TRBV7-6 CASSLVGGEPSYNEQFF TGTGCCAGCAGCTTAGTTGGTGGGGAGCCCTCCTACAATGAGCAGTTCTTC
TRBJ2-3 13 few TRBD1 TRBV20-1 CSARGQGADTQYF TGCAGTGCTAGAGGGCAGGGGGCAGATACGCAGTATTTT
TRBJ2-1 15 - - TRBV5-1 CASSFTGLEYNEQFF TGCGCCAGCAGCTTCACGGGGTTAGAATACAATGAGCAGTTCTTC
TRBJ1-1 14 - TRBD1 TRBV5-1 CASSLPGTGDEAFF TGCGCCAGCAGCTTGCCGGGGACAGGGGACGAAGCTTTCTTT
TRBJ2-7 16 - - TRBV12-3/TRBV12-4 CASKIQTRLIKYEQYF TGTGCCAGCAAAATACAAACGAGACTGATAAAGTACGAGCAGTACTTC
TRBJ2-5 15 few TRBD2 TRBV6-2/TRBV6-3 CASRRGTSGQETQYF TGTGCCAGCAGGCGCGGGACTAGCGGGCAAGAGACCCAGTACTTC
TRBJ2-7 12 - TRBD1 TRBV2 CASSVDRGEQYF TGTGCCAGCAGTGTGGACAGGGGCGAGCAGTACTTC